The rows below give T cell receptor beta chains drawn from one sample of a study of CD8+ T cells in alopecia areata. Assay: immunoSEQ multiplex PCR; the TCRdb copy retains only in-frame clones and omits some. The repertoire holds 150,000 to 250,000 clones, with roughly 60% as singletons. The sequences come from CD4+ T cells sorted from blood, collected at week 24, from a patient treated with tofacitinib. These receptors came from a human donor with alopecia areata. Each CDR3 is given with its conserved first and last residue. A D gene is named only where the DNA matches it firmly. Clone sizes are given selectively: once, few, many, or a class where the clone is expanded.

cdr3_length	v_call	j_call	d_call	clone_size	cdr3_aa	cdr3_nt
14	TRBV5-4	TRBJ2-5	TRBD2	few	CASSSSGSRETQYF	TGTGCCAGCAGCTCTAGCGGGAGTAGAGAGACCCAGTACTTC
12	TRBV6-5	TRBJ1-2	-	-	CASSYGGGGYTF	TGTGCCAGCAGTTATGGGGGCGGTGGCTACACCTTC
15	TRBV30	TRBJ1-4	-	-	CAWTQYLATNEKLFF	TGTGCCTGGACGCAGTACCTTGCAACTAATGAAAAACTGTTTTTT
16	TRBV7-8	TRBJ2-3	TRBD2	-	CASTLGASGSLDTQYF	TGTGCCAGCACGCTAGGGGCTAGCGGGAGCTTAGATACGCAGTATTTT
14	TRBV7-9	TRBJ1-5	-	-	CASSLTSDIQPQHF	TGTGCCAGCAGCTTAACTTCGGACATTCAGCCCCAGCATTTT
13	TRBV7-9	TRBJ2-7	-	few	CASSFQNTYEQYF	TGTGCCAGCAGCTTCCAAAATACCTACGAGCAGTACTTC
14	TRBV9	TRBJ2-5	-	-	CASSLAGRWETQYF	TGTGCCAGCAGTCTCGCCGGGCGCTGGGAGACCCAGTACTTC
12	TRBV29-1	TRBJ2-7	-	once	CRGRTRRNEQYF	TGCCGGGGACGGACCCGAAGGAACGAGCAGTACTTC
16	TRBV5-5	TRBJ2-3	TRBD1	-	CASSARQGAYGDTQYF	TGTGCCAGCAGCGCTAGACAGGGGGCTTATGGAGATACGCAGTATTTT
15	TRBV9	TRBJ2-7	TRBD2	few	CASSVAGTSDYEQYF	TGTGCCAGCAGCGTAGCCGGGACTAGCGACTACGAGCAGTACTTC
10	TRBV29-1	TRBJ2-3	-	few	CSQGTDTQYF	TGCAGCCAGGGCACAGATACGCAGTATTTT
15	TRBV5-4	TRBJ1-5	TRBD1	many	CASSLRTGGNQPQHF	TGTGCCAGCAGCCTCAGGACAGGGGGCAATCAGCCCCAGCATTTT
12	TRBV6-6	TRBJ2-7	-	-	CASSYVLYEQYF	TGTGCCAGCAGTTACGTACTATACGAGCAGTACTTC
14	TRBV6-5	TRBJ1-1	-	-	CASSWTYLNTEAFF	TGTGCCAGCAGTTGGACTTACCTGAACACTGAAGCTTTCTTT
15	TRBV2	TRBJ1-6	TRBD1	few	CASTDLPGGNSPLHF	TGTGCCAGCACCGACCTACCAGGGGGTAATTCACCCCTCCACTTT
15	TRBV5-1	TRBJ2-3	-	-	CASSLAGQRADTQYF	TGCGCCAGCAGCTTGGCCGGCCAGCGGGCAGATACGCAGTATTTT
17	TRBV10-3	TRBJ2-5	TRBD2	-	CAISGGTSGQQGETQYF	TGTGCCATCAGCGGCGGGACTAGCGGACAACAAGGAGAGACCCAGTACTTC
14	TRBV2	TRBJ2-5	-	-	CASRETTVLETQYF	TGTGCCAGCAGGGAGACGACAGTACTTGAGACCCAGTACTTC
15	TRBV5-1	TRBJ2-5	TRBD1	-	CASSPGDRTQETQYF	TGCGCCAGCAGCCCGGGGGACAGGACGCAAGAGACCCAGTACTTC
14	TRBV25-1	TRBJ2-5	TRBD2	-	CASATSGGQETQYF	TGTGCCAGCGCGACTAGCGGGGGCCAAGAGACCCAGTACTTC
14	TRBV29-1	TRBJ2-3	-	few	CSVFPGRWTDTQYF	TGCAGCGTTTTCCCGGGGCGGTGGACAGATACGCAGTATTTT
11	TRBV28	TRBJ2-5	TRBD1	-	CASRTDRDQYF	TGTGCCAGCAGAACAGACAGGGACCAGTACTTC
16	TRBV4-1	TRBJ1-3	-	few	CASSQDRRTGGNTIYF	TGCGCCAGCAGCCAAGATAGGAGGACGGGAGGAAACACCATATATTTT
13	TRBV4-1	TRBJ1-1	-	-	CASSLGHADEAFF	TGCGCCAGCAGCCTCGGACACGCTGATGAAGCTTTCTTT
13	TRBV29-1	TRBJ1-2	-	-	CSVESQNGYGYTF	TGCAGCGTTGAATCTCAGAATGGCTATGGCTACACCTTC
12	TRBV11-2	TRBJ2-2	-	-	CASSLRTGELFF	TGTGCCAGCAGCTTGCGGACCGGGGAGCTGTTTTTT
16	TRBV5-4	TRBJ2-4	-	-	CASSDARALAKNIQYF	TGTGCCAGCAGCGATGCCAGAGCACTAGCCAAAAACATTCAGTACTTC
12	TRBV2	TRBJ2-1	-	-	CASTFSASEQFF	TGTGCCAGCACTTTCAGCGCGAGTGAGCAGTTCTTC
14	TRBV5-1	TRBJ2-7	-	-	CASSLQTASYEQYF	TGCGCCAGCAGCCTCCAGACAGCGTCCTACGAGCAGTACTTC
16	TRBV29-1	TRBJ1-2	-	few	CSVEKIGAGAGYGYTF	TGCAGCGTTGAAAAGATCGGGGCTGGGGCTGGCTATGGCTACACCTTC